A single sample is the source of the 23 T cell receptor beta chains below, sequenced in a study of patients and donors after allogeneic stem cell transplantation. Each CDR3 protein gets one entry after TCRdb re-called the RT-PCR reads with MiXCR. This table holds about 960,000 distinct CDR3 sequences, 15% to 20% found once. Sample: blood, either unsorted or a sorted T cell fraction (not recorded which). These receptors all come from a human donor who was either an allogeneic HSCT recipient or a stem cell or donor lymphocyte infusion donor (not recorded which). It is not recorded whose cells these are; they may come from a transplant donor.

The V and J genes are TRBV12-3 or TRBV12-4 and TRBJ1-1; the D gene is possibly TRBD1 (5 bases). The CDR3 length is 12 residues. Deletions cut 8 bases from V and 6 bases from J, with 13 bases between. The CDR3 DNA reads as TGTGCCAGCCAGGGATCTGGGCCTGAAGCTTTCTTT. Its translation is CASQGSGPEAFF.

The rearrangement uses TRBV10-2 and TRBJ2-3; D remains ambiguous. CDR3 length equals 14 residues. V was trimmed by 11 bases and J by 1 base, leaving 16 bases between them. The germline CDR1 and CDR2 sequences are WSHSY and SAAADI. CDR3 DNA: TGCGCCTGCGCCTACGGCGGTGGCACAGATACGCAGTATTTT. Its translation: CACAYGGGTDTQYF.

The V gene is TRBV20-1, the J gene TRBJ2-7; D is tentatively TRBD1 or TRBD2 (6 bases each). The CDR3 loop spans 15 amino acids. Germline V CDR1 and CDR2: DFQATT, SNEGSKA (reference sequence). Trimming removed 0 bases from V and 2 bases from J, with 14 bases in between. The CDR3 sequence is CSARDGGQRAYEQYF. In nucleotides, the CDR3 is TGCAGTGCTAGAGATGGGGGGCAGCGGGCCTACGAGCAGTACTTC.

In its sample, this clonotype was seen many times. The rearrangement links TRBV12-3 or TRBV12-4 to TRBJ1-1; 7 bases align to TRBD1. This CDR3 is built from 13 residues. Germline trimming cut 4 bases from V and 4 bases from J; bases unmatched to any gene: 3. The CDR3 nucleotides read TGTGCCAGCAGTTCGCAGGGGGTCACTGAAGCTTTCTTT. It translates to CASSSQGVTEAFF.

This chain links TRBV12-3 or TRBV12-4 with TRBJ1-3, with D unclear. The CDR3 is made up of 16 amino acids. Trimming pared 5 bases from V and 1 base from J, leaving 15 bases between. CDR3: CASSPHLMGSGNTIYF. As DNA, the CDR3 is TGTGCCAGCAGTCCCCACCTAATGGGGTCTGGAAACACCATATATTTT.

This clonotype was counted only a few times. The CDR3 sequence is CASSQWRVAGAYNEQFF. The CDR3 nucleotides are TGCGCCAGCAGCCAATGGCGGGTAGCGGGAGCCTACAATGAGCAGTTCTTC. This chain joins TRBV4-1 and TRBJ2-1; 9 bases map to TRBD2. This CDR3 is built from 17 residues. Germline assignment: CDR1 MGHRA and CDR2 YSYEKL. Losses at the gene ends were 2 bases for V and 2 bases for J; bases not matched to a gene: 7.

This chain uses TRBV3-1 with TRBJ1-2; D is ambiguous. The CDR3 sequence is 15 residues long. The germline V gene has CDR1 LGHDT and CDR2 YNNKEL (reference sequence). V shed 1 base and J shed 7 bases, with 16 bases lying between them. The CDR3 sequence: CASSQGARGSGGYTF. CDR3 DNA: TGTGCCAGCAGCCAAGGTGCGCGGGGATCTGGTGGCTACACCTTC.

The CDR3 DNA reads TGCAGTGCTAGATTTCAGGTCAATGAGCAGTTCTTC. As protein: CSARFQVNEQFF. This chain connects TRBV20-1 to TRBJ2-1, with unresolved D. With 2 bases removed from V and 6 bases from J, the gap between germline ends came to 8 bases. This CDR3 region has 12 residues. Germline V gene data show CDR1 as DFQATT and CDR2 as SNEGSKA (reference sequence).

This sequence joins TRBV9 and TRBJ1-1, with a weak D call TRBD1 (6 bases). This CDR3 has 14 amino acids. Trimming pared 7 bases from V and 3 bases from J, leaving 16 bases between. Germline-derived CDR1 and CDR2 are SGDLS and YYNGEE. Here the CDR3 reads CASGRGHRYTEAFF. CDR3 DNA sequence: TGTGCCAGCGGTCGGGGGCACAGGTACACTGAAGCTTTCTTT.

The rearrangement joins TRBV4-1 to TRBJ2-2, with D perhaps assigned TRBD1 or TRBD2 (5 bases each). Germline V lookup: CDR1 MGHRA, CDR2 YSYEKL. V dropped 6 bases and J dropped 11 bases, with 13 bases sitting between them. The CDR3 is made up of 12 amino acids. The CDR3 reads CASRRGVGELFF. CDR3 in DNA: TGCGCCAGCAGACGAGGGGTTGGAGAGCTGTTTTTT.

This chain joins TRBV2 and TRBJ2-3; D possibly corresponds to TRBD1 (6 bases). Germline V gene data show CDR1 as SNHLY and CDR2 as FYNNEI. There are 17 residues in the CDR3. Trimming stripped 5 bases from V and 3 bases from J, with 21 bases between. This CDR3 is CASSLIPGQRTTDTQYF. Written as DNA, the CDR3 is TGTGCCAGCAGTTTGATACCGGGACAAAGAACGACAGATACGCAGTATTTT.

V and J are TRBV28 and TRBJ2-5, with 9 bases that match TRBD1. The V and J ends lost 5 bases and 3 bases, in that order; junction bases with no gene match: 7. Per the germline V gene, CDR1 is MDHEN and CDR2 is SYDVKM. The length of the CDR3 is 15 residues. CDR3 amino acids: CASSVEQGAEETQYF. The CDR3 coding sequence is TGTGCCAGCAGTGTAGAACAGGGGGCTGAAGAGACCCAGTACTTC.

The rearrangement joins TRBV2 to TRBJ1-6, with TRBD1 matching 8 bases. Germline V lookup: CDR1 SNHLY, CDR2 FYNNEI. The V and J ends lost 7 bases and 8 bases, in that order; junction bases with no gene match: 4. The CDR3 runs to 13 residues. The CDR3 sequence: CASIEQGDSPLHF. The CDR3 DNA reads as TGTGCCAGCATCGAACAGGGGGATTCACCCCTCCACTTT.

The chain employs TRBV10-3 and TRBJ1-5, with D perhaps matching TRBD1 (6 bases). Germline assignment: CDR1 ENHRY and CDR2 SYGVKD. Trimming took 10 bases from V and 0 from J, leaving 13 bases between them. The CDR3 spans 14 residues. Here the CDR3 reads CATQGGYSNQPQHF. DNA for the CDR3: TGTGCCACCCAAGGGGGATATAGCAATCAGCCCCAGCATTTT.

CDR3: CASSGGTSGRSYNEQFF. In DNA form, the CDR3 reads TGCGCCAGCAGCGGGGGGACTAGCGGGAGATCCTACAATGAGCAGTTCTTC. The chain employs TRBV5-1 and TRBJ2-1, with 14 bases identical to TRBD2. The trim removed 4 bases at V and 1 base at J, leaving 4 bases unmatched. The germline V gene encodes CDR1 SGHRS and CDR2 YFSETQ. The CDR3 runs to 17 residues.

This clonotype showed up many times. The chain links TRBV10-3 to TRBJ2-1, with 8 bases matching TRBD2. Trimming took 6 bases from V and 1 from J; bases not matched to a gene: 2. The CDR3 has 14 amino acids. Germline loops: CDR1 ENHRY, CDR2 SYGVKD. This CDR3 is CAIRREASYNEQFF. For the CDR3, the DNA is TGTGCCATCAGGCGGGAGGCTTCCTACAATGAGCAGTTCTTC.

The V and J genes are TRBV7-9 and TRBJ2-7, with D possibly TRBD1 on 5 matching bases. Germline assignment: CDR1 SEHNR and CDR2 FQNEAQ (reference sequence). Trimming stripped 7 bases from V and 1 base from J, with 23 bases between. The CDR3 is 17 amino acids. CDR3 protein: CASTSAVKGFWSYEQYF. In DNA form, the CDR3 reads TGTGCCAGCACTTCTGCCGTAAAGGGGTTTTGGTCCTACGAGCAGTACTTC.

This clonotype was detected a few times. The rearrangement uses TRBV6-1 and TRBJ1-1; D is ambiguous. From germline, CDR1 is MNHNS and CDR2 SASEGT. Trimming took 7 bases from V and 0 from J, leaving 12 bases between them. The CDR3 spans 14 residues. The CDR3 DNA reads as TGTGCCAGCATCTTCCAGGTTATGAACACTGAAGCTTTCTTT. Its protein is CASIFQVMNTEAFF.

J is TRBJ2-7 and V is TRBV29-1; D ambiguous. With 2 bases removed from V and 2 bases from J, the gap between germline ends came to 10 bases. Germline V CDR1 and CDR2: SQVTM, ANQGSEA. The CDR3 is 13 residues long. In nucleotides, the CDR3 is TGCAGCGTTGAAACCGGACGGCCCTACGAGCAGTACTTC. This encodes CSVETGRPYEQYF.

V usage is TRBV20-1 and J usage is TRBJ2-7, with 8 positions matching TRBD2. V lost 3 bases and J lost 4; bases outside the gene matches: 2. There are 12 residues in the CDR3. The germline CDR1 and CDR2 sequences are DFQATT and SNEGSKA (reference sequence). The CDR3 sequence: CSASASGYEQYF. CDR3 DNA sequence: TGCAGTGCTAGTGCTAGCGGGTACGAGCAGTACTTC.

The genes are TRBV7-2 and TRBJ1-5, with no clear D. The CDR3 length is 13 residues. The germline V and J ends were trimmed by 2 bases and 6 bases, with 8 bases remaining between them. CDR1 and CDR2 from the germline V gene are SGHTA and FQGNSA. CDR3 amino acids: CASSLPPSQPQHF. The CDR3 DNA reads as TGTGCCAGCAGCTTACCCCCCAGTCAGCCCCAGCATTTT.

This CDR3 is CASSQRTSGSRTDTQYF. The CDR3 DNA is TGTGCCAGCAGCCAGAGGACTAGCGGGTCCCGCACAGATACGCAGTATTTT. The gene calls are TRBV5-5 and TRBJ2-3, with 11 bases identical to TRBD2. Trimming took 4 bases from V and 1 from J; bases not matched to a gene: 8. Germline values: CDR1 SGHKS, CDR2 YYEKEE (reference sequence). This CDR3 is 17 amino acids long.

This clonotype was counted once. CDR3 in DNA: TGTGCCAGCAGGCTACACGGGGAGATGTACGAGCAGTACTTC. Residues: CASRLHGEMYEQYF. The genes are TRBV6-2 or TRBV6-3 and TRBJ2-7; weak D call: TRBD2 (5 bases). The CDR3 spans 14 residues. In germline, CDR1 is MNHEY, CDR2 SVGEGT. Between the trimmed V and J ends, which lost 6 bases and 4 bases, there was a span of 16 bases.